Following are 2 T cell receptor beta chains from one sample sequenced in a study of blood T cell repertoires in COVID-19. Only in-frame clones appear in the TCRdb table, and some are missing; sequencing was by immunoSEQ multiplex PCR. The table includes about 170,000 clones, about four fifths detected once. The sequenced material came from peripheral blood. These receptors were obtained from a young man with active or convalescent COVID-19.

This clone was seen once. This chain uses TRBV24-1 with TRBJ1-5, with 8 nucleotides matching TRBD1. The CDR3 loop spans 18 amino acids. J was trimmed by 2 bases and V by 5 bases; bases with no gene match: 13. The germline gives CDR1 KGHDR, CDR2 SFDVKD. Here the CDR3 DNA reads TGTGCCACCAGTGTAGTGGGCCAGGGGGCCCTCCGCAATCAGCCCCAGCATTTT. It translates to CATSVVGQGALRNQPQHF.

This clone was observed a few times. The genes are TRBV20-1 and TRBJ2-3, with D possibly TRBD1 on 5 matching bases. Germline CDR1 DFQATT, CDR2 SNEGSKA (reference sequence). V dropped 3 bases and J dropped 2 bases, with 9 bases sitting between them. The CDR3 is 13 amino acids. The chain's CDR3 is CSASTGTTDTQYF. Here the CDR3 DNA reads TGCAGTGCTAGTACAGGTACCACAGATACGCAGTATTTT.